This TCR beta chain stems from a study of T cell responses to AZD1222 COVID-19 vaccine (dated by TCRdb to 2020 to 2023). In the study overall: Because spike-specific TCR depth and breadth did not differ between the two schedules, AZD1222 recipients who got a second dose at roughly 4 weeks were pooled with those who got a second dose at roughly 12 weeks. Trial participants were enrolled by age into subgroups of 18-55, 56-69 and 70-plus years, and around 140, 26 and 57 TCR-sequenced participants, respectively, were included in these subgroups. A total of about 250 trial participants underwent TCR sequencing, of whom 200 to 220 had received two doses of AZD1222 and 26 had received two doses of the MenACWY control vaccine.

According to the study, the label for this sample's time point signals: baseline before first vaccination. Vaccinee samples came from UK trials COV001 and COV002, including a single-blind randomized controlled phase 2/3 trial of AZD1222 (ChAdOx1 nCoV-19) in healthy adults. Trial participant PBMC samples were collected at day 0 and day 28 after the second dose for TCRbeta chain sequencing. The CDR3 regions of human TCRbeta chains were subjected to immunosequencing. In the source study's methods: TCRs in the repertoires were compared against a reference library of SARS-CoV-2-specific TCRs that had been generated with the MIRA antigen-specificity platform. Breadth was defined as the fraction of unique TCRs that were SARS-CoV-2-associated, and depth was defined as the fraction of total T cells that were SARS-CoV-2-associated. Using the MIRA data, each spike-specific TCR was assigned both to the spike region to which the TCR was reactive and to a CD4 or CD8 class. Log10-transformed breadth and depth values were compared by one-way ANOVA with Sidak's multiple comparisons tests. Entries here come from immuneACCESS through TCRdb and include only in-frame sequences with V and J called. Some clones fail to appear in such tables; in the studies checked, an unresolved V gene covers under half of the shortfall, and the cause of the remainder is unknown. For V, J and clone size, that table is used; D and trimming come from the DNA. Across this sample there are roughly 150,000 clones, with around 88% seen only once. Around 3.6% of the sample comes from the top ten.

About this clone: Its antigen specificity is not known. Base qualities are not recorded, but no much larger clone differs from it by a single base.

The germline V gene (reference sequence) specifies LNHNV as CDR1 and YYDKDF as CDR2. Including the terminal cysteine and phenylalanine, the CDR3 comprises 13 residues. Only the CDR3 part of the read is kept: 39 bases, read in frame from the first base. V drops 0 bases and J drops 9 bases, leaving 12 bases in between. Points the paper makes about the study in general: Because no samples from the day 14 peak response were available, repertoires could be characterized only after the peak T cell response. The 56-69-year group was small, and its depth increase did not reach significance, likely because of low power. Reportedly, almost half of the unique spike-specific TCRs recognized epitopes lying outside the regions that are mutated in the B.1.351 and B.1.1.7 variants. The whole spike protein was spanned by vaccine-associated CD4 TCRs, and dominant responses were seen in regions 160-218 and 743-854. Conclusions about previously exposed vaccinees were limited because only a handful of AZD1222 recipients were SARS-CoV-2 seropositive at baseline. After two AZD1222 doses, both the breadth and the depth of spike-specific TCRs were significantly higher than at day 0 and than in MenACWY recipients. Participants were mostly white British, with more females than males. The authors suggested clonal diversity may have been underestimated.

The sequence is built from TRBV15 and TRBJ2-7; the D gene is unclear. The clonotype comes from an adult in good health. Sequencing was performed on peripheral blood, taken on day 0 of AZD1222 vaccination. The CDR3 sequence is CATSRDETSGQYF. The DNA sequence is TGTGCCACCAGCAGAGATGAGACGTCGGGGCAGTACTTC. Extended through the reference TRBV15 and TRBJ2-7 proteins, this CDR3 yields the full variable domain: DAMVIQNPRYQVTQFGKPVTLSCSQTLNHNVMYWYQQKSSQAPKLLFHYYDKDFNNEADTPDNFQSRRPNTSFCFLDIRSPGLGDTAMYLCATSRDETSGQYFGPGTRLTVT.